Described below is a single T cell receptor (beta chain) sequence and its context. The data were produced by immunoSEQ multiplex PCR, yet TCRdb's version contains in-frame clones alone and is incomplete. The sample has 4,900 or so clones; more than 65% are singletons. The data belong to a study of high-grade serous ovarian cancer treatment subgroups. This CDR3 contains 15 residues. The germline CDR1 and CDR2 sequences are SGDLS and YYNGEE. V dropped 3 bases and J dropped 0 bases, with 12 bases sitting between them. Tumor samples were obtained before definitive surgery or chemotherapy. The chain is built from TRBV9 and TRBJ1-2; D is possibly TRBD1 (6 bases). This receptor was obtained from a human patient with high-grade serous ovarian cancer. Sequenced: tumor tissue. Here the CDR3 reads CASSAGDNTNYGYTF. The CDR3 bases are TGTGCCAGCAGCGCCGGGGACAACACTAACTATGGCTACACCTTC.